Below are 2 T cell receptor beta chains sequenced from a single sample in a study of blood T cells in healthy people across ages. Combining a sample-barcoded 5' primer with a J-beta primer mix, a second PCR ran for about 6 to 12 cycles. MiXCR, applied by TCRdb to the 5' RACE reads, yields one record per CDR3 protein. Of approximately 830,000 distinct CDR3 sequences in the sample, 62% were seen once. The material sequenced was blood. The receptor set was obtained from a man aged 30 to 39 in good health.

Of note for this clonotype: One end of the junction varies from germline; a read error may be responsible. The rearrangement joins TRBV10-3 to TRBJ2-1, with 7 bases aligning to TRBD2. The germline V gene encodes CDR1 ENHRY and CDR2 SYGVKD. The CDR3 runs to 12 residues. CDR3 nucleotides: TGCACTACTAGCGAGGGTTCTGATGAGCAGTTCTTC. Translated: CTTSEGSDEQFF.

The chain couples TRBV20-1 to TRBJ2-7; maybe TRBD1 (5 bases). The CDR3 extends over 14 amino acids. Between the trimmed V and J ends, which lost 1 base and 2 bases, there was a span of 12 bases. CDR1 is DFQATT and CDR2 is SNEGSKA in the germline V gene (reference sequence). This CDR3 reads CSARGQGIAYEQYF. The CDR3 nucleotides are TGCAGTGCTAGAGGCCAGGGTATCGCCTACGAGCAGTACTTC.